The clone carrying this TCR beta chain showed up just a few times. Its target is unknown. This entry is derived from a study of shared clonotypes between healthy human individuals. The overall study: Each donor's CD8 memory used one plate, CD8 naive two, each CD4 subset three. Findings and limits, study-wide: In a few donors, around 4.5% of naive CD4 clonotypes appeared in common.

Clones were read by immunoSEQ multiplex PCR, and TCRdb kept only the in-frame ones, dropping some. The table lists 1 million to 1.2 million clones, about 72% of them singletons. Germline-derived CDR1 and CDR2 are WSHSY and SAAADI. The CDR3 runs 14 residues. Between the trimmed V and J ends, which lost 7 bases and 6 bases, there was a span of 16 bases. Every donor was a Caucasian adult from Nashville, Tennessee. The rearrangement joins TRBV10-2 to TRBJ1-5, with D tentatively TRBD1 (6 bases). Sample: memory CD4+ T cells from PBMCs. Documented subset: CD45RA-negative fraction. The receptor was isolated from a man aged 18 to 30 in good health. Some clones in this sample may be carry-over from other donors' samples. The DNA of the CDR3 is TGCGCCAGCACCCCCTCCGGGGGCGGTCAGCCCCAGCATTTT. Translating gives CASTPSGGGQPQHF.